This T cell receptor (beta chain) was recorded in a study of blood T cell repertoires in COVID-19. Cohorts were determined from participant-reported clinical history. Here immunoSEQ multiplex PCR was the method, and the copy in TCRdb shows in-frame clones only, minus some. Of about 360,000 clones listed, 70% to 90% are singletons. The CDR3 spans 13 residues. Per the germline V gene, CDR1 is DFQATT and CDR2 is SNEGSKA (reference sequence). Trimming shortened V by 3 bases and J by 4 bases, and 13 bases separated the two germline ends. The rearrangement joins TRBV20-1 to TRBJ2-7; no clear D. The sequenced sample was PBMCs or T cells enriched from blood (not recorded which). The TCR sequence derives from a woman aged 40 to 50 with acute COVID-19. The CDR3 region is CSASPQELYEQYF. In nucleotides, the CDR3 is TGCAGTGCTAGTCCGCAGGAATTATACGAGCAGTACTTC.